The 6 T cell receptor beta chains reported below all come from one sample, sequenced in a study of T-cell reconstitution after alpha-beta-depleted transplantation in children (dated by TCRdb to 2015 to 2016). The sample's treatment or condition label, in plain terms: allogeneic hematopoietic cell transplantation with graft depleted of TCRalphabeta T cells and CD19 B cells. Library preparation was by PCR. Sequencing took place on an Illumina HiSeq 2500. TCR libraries were prepared with molecular barcoding, using unique molecular identifiers to normalize TCRbeta repertoire quantification. TCRdb applied fastp at Q25 and MiXCR to the public reads, then kept only in-frame beta chains. Entries are consolidated by CDR3 protein sequence, retaining the most common genes and DNA. Within this sample are roughly 570,000 distinct CDR3 sequences, with approximately 30% of them counted one time only. Together, the top ten hold approximately 39% of the sample.

Specimen: PBMCs, collected before TCRalphabeta/CD19-depleted stem cell transplant. All receptors come from a boy younger than two with Wiskott-Aldrich syndrome, due to receive a stem cell transplant.

The CDR3 nucleotides read TGCAGTGCTAGGTTACAGGGGAAGTCCTACAATGAGCAGTTCTTC. This translates into CSARLQGKSYNEQFF. This rearrangement joins TRBV20-1 to TRBJ2-1, with TRBD1 identical over 7 bases. Trimming cost V 3 bases and J 1 base; bases outside gene matches: 6. Germline V gives CDR1 DFQATT, CDR2 SNEGSKA (reference sequence). CDR3 length: 15 residues.

This clonotype has only a few counts. This CDR3 reads CASSLRQGPDEKLFF. CDR3 sequence (DNA): TGTGCCAGCAGCTTACGGCAGGGACCAGATGAAAAACTGTTTTTT. The chain employs TRBV7-8 and TRBJ1-4; D perhaps matches TRBD1 (5 bases). The CDR3 spans 15 residues. CDR1 and CDR2 from the germline V gene are SGHVS and FQNEAQ. Trimming left V 2 bases short and J 6 bases short, with 13 bases between.

V usage is TRBV14 and J usage is TRBJ2-1; either TRBD1 or TRBD2 may supply D (5 bases each). Per germline, CDR1 SGHDN and CDR2 FVKESK. V was trimmed by 4 bases and J by 3 bases, leaving 13 bases between them. This CDR3 spans 15 amino acids. Written as DNA, the CDR3 is TGTGCCAGCAGCCGGGGGTCTGGGTTCTACAATGAGCAGTTCTTC. Protein: CASSRGSGFYNEQFF.

Only a few counts were recorded for this clonotype. The chain couples TRBV5-1 to TRBJ2-3, with 10 bases matching TRBD2. The CDR3 runs 17 residues. Germline CDR1 reads SGHRS; CDR2 reads YFSETQ. The V and J ends lost 0 bases and 6 bases, in that order; junction bases with no gene match: 10. CDR3 sequence reads: CASSLVGLAGVTDTQYF. The CDR3 bases are TGCGCCAGCAGCTTGGTGGGGCTAGCGGGAGTTACGGATACGCAGTATTTT.

This rearrangement joins TRBV9 to TRBJ2-3; weak D call: TRBD1 (6 bases). CDR1 and CDR2 (germline): SGDLS, YYNGEE. The CDR3 has 16 amino acids. The ends were cut back, 3 bases at V and 2 bases at J, with 16 bases in the middle. DNA for the CDR3: TGTGCCAGCAGCGAGAACAGGGAATGGACCACAGATACGCAGTATTTT. It encodes CASSENREWTTDTQYF. The full variable domain, in which reference TRBV9 and TRBJ2-3 provide the parts outside the CDR3, is DSGVTQTPKHLITATGQRVTLRCSPRSGDLSVYWYQQSLDQGLQFLIQYYNGEERAKGNILERFSAQQFPDLHSELNLSSLELGDSALYFCASSENREWTTDTQYFGPGTRLTVL.

About this clonotype itself: The junction departs from the called germline gene at one end, perhaps through a read error. V gene TRBV6-1 combines with J gene TRBJ1-1; no clear D. The CDR3 contains 13 residues. Germline CDR1 and CDR2: MNHNS and SASEGT. The CDR3 region is CASSEEVRGSVDF. The CDR3 DNA is TGTGCCAGCAGTGAAGAGGTGCGGGGATCCGTGGACTTT.